A selection of T cell receptor beta chains follows, all from one sample in a study of cytomegalovirus exposure and HLA in healthy donors. Assay used: immunoSEQ multiplex PCR; TCRdb lists only in-frame clones, some missing. The table has more than 200,000 clones, 75% to 80% seen once. Material: PBMCs. The origin of the receptors is a man between 18 and 35 years old in good health and CMV-seronegative. CDR3s include the opening cysteine and the closing phenylalanine or tryptophan. A D gene is named only where the DNA matches it firmly. Not all rows give a size; the values are once, few, many and, for expanded clones, a class.

TRBV28	TRBD2	few	TRBJ2-1	CASSLRGGTIVNEQFF	TGTGCCAGCAGTTTGCGGGGGGGGACTATCGTCAATGAGCAGTTCTTC
TRBV29-1	.	once	TRBJ2-2	CSVDRGTTGELFF	TGCAGCGTTGACAGGGGTACCACCGGGGAGCTGTTTTTT
TRBV9	TRBD1	.	TRBJ2-7	CASSAGQGADEQYF	TGTGCCAGCAGCGCGGGACAGGGGGCGGACGAGCAGTACTTC
TRBV29-1	.	once	TRBJ2-5	CSVEERGQKTQYF	TGCAGCGTTGAAGAGCGGGGGCAAAAGACCCAGTACTTC
TRBV9	TRBD2	.	TRBJ2-1	CASSVATSAVNEQFF	TGTGCCAGCAGCGTAGCTACTAGCGCGGTAAATGAGCAGTTCTTC
TRBV28	TRBD1	.	TRBJ2-6	CASSTGTGLSGANVLTF	TGTGCCAGCAGTACCGGGACAGGGTTATCTGGGGCCAACGTCCTGACTTTC
TRBV9	.	.	TRBJ2-3	CASSVGVGSSTDTQYF	TGTGCCAGCAGCGTAGGAGTAGGGAGTAGCACAGATACGCAGTATTTT
TRBV2	.	.	TRBJ1-2	CASMGGQGSGTF	TGTGCCAGCATGGGAGGGCAGGGTTCTGGGACCTTC
TRBV19	.	.	TRBJ1-2	CASSMEGNYGYTF	TGTGCCAGTAGTATGGAGGGTAACTATGGCTACACCTTC
TRBV12-5	TRBD1	.	TRBJ1-2	CASGLVLGQDVVGYTF	TGTGCTAGTGGTTTGGTATTGGGACAGGACGTTGTTGGCTACACCTTC
TRBV30	TRBD1	.	TRBJ2-5	CAWSVWETGEETQYF	TGTGCCTGGAGTGTATGGGAGACAGGGGAGGAGACCCAGTACTTC
TRBV5-1	TRBD1	.	TRBJ1-2	CASSPDRTLYGYTF	TGCGCCAGCAGCCCGGACAGGACTCTCTATGGCTACACCTTC
TRBV19	.	.	TRBJ1-1	CASRGSGTEAFF	TGTGCCAGCAGGGGTTCGGGCACTGAAGCTTTCTTT
TRBV6-1	.	.	TRBJ1-1	CASSVQGNTEAFF	TGTGCCAGCAGCGTACAGGGGAACACTGAAGCTTTCTTT
TRBV4-1	.	.	TRBJ1-3	CASSQDQFSGNTIYF	TGCGCCAGCAGTCAAGACCAGTTCTCTGGAAACACCATATATTTT
TRBV6-5	TRBD1	few	TRBJ2-1	CASSLDRGLYNEQFF	TGTGCCAGCAGCTTGGACAGGGGCCTCTACAATGAGCAGTTCTTC
TRBV4-2	.	.	TRBJ2-3	CASSQQKTAPVDTQYF	TGTGCCAGCAGCCAACAAAAGACAGCTCCAGTGGATACGCAGTATTTT
TRBV7-9	.	.	TRBJ1-5	CASSPGGVGQPQHF	TGTGCCAGCAGCCCTGGGGGGGTTGGTCAGCCCCAGCATTTT
TRBV4-2	.	.	TRBJ1-5	CASSQGYSNQPQHF	TGTGCCAGCAGCCAGGGCTATAGCAATCAGCCCCAGCATTTT
TRBV14	TRBD1	few	TRBJ2-3	CASSQRTGGLSDTQYF	TGTGCCAGCAGCCAGAGGACAGGGGGCTTATCCGATACGCAGTATTTT
TRBV20-1	.	.	TRBJ2-7	CSASLYEQYF	TGCAGTGCTAGTCTCTACGAGCAGTACTTC
TRBV10-3	.	once	TRBJ2-6	CAISEQDSGANVLTF	TGTGCCATCAGTGAGCAGGACTCTGGGGCCAACGTCCTGACTTTC
TRBV30	TRBD1	.	TRBJ2-1	CAWAQGAYNEQFF	TGTGCCTGGGCGCAGGGGGCCTACAATGAGCAGTTCTTC
TRBV7-9	.	once	TRBJ1-1	CASSLVRGVDTEAFF	TGTGCCAGCAGCTTAGTGCGGGGAGTTGACACTGAAGCTTTCTTT
TRBV7-8	.	.	TRBJ1-5	CASSPQGISNQPQHF	TGTGCCAGCAGCCCACAGGGCATCAGCAATCAGCCCCAGCATTTT
TRBV5-6	TRBD1	few	TRBJ2-2	CASSPIPTGAGELFF	TGTGCCAGCAGCCCTATACCGACAGGGGCCGGGGAGCTGTTTTTT
TRBV7-8	TRBD1	.	TRBJ2-7	CASSSSWDRIYEQYF	TGTGCCAGCAGCTCCAGCTGGGACAGAATCTACGAGCAGTACTTC
TRBV5-8	.	.	TRBJ2-3	CASSPLARPIPTDTQYF	TGTGCCAGCAGCCCCCTAGCGCGCCCAATCCCCACAGATACGCAGTATTTT
TRBV21-1	.	.	TRBJ1-1	CASSPLVRGTEAFF	TGTGCCAGCAGTCCACTTGTGCGGGGCACTGAAGCTTTCTTT
TRBV28	.	.	TRBJ1-1	CASRGGAEAFF	TGTGCTTCGAGAGGGGGGGCTGAAGCTTTCTTT
TRBV7-3	.	.	TRBJ2-3	CASSFRPGSTDTQYF	TGTGCCAGCAGCTTCAGACCGGGGAGCACAGATACGCAGTATTTT
TRBV4-2	.	.	TRBJ2-1	CASSQDTGGEFF	TGTGCCAGCAGCCAAGATACAGGGGGGGAATTCTTC
TRBV30	.	.	TRBJ1-2	CAWSVGGATLTF	TGTGCCTGGAGTGTGGGGGGGGCTACGTTAACCTTC